This record looks at one T cell receptor beta chain sequence and its context. This sample was included in a study of CD8+ T cells in alopecia areata. Noted treatment: oral pan-JAK inhibitor, 5-10 mg twice daily. Germline CDR1 and CDR2: PRHDT and FYEKMQ (reference sequence). V dropped 1 base and J dropped 2 bases, with 4 bases sitting between them. The CDR3 is 13 amino acids. Extraction of RNA preceded its reverse transcription into cDNA, which served as the sequencing template. Generated by immunoSEQ multiplex PCR, the TCRdb table keeps only in-frame clones and is missing some. Here the sample spans about 150,000 clones, 45% to 60% being singletons.

The sequence was obtained from a human donor with alopecia areata. The chain is built from TRBV13 and TRBJ2-3; unclear D gene. The sample consisted of CD8+ T cells sorted from blood, taken at week 4, from a patient treated with tofacitinib. CDR3: CASSLELTDTQYF. CDR3 sequence (DNA): TGTGCCAGCAGCTTAGAGCTCACAGATACGCAGTATTTT.